The rows below give T cell receptor beta chains drawn from one sample of a study of T cell changes during pregnancy in multiple sclerosis. Some clones are missing from TCRdb's copy, which holds only in-frame ones; the method was immunoSEQ multiplex PCR. The sample records under 6,000 clones, 70% to 85% being singletons. The specimen comprised CD8+ T cells from peripheral blood mononuclear cells, sampled in the second trimester of pregnancy. Receptors were obtained from a female donor in good health, enrolled as a control in a pregnancy study. The CDR3 runs from the conserved cysteine through the conserved F or W. D genes are given only for firm matches. Only part of the rows carry a size: once, few, many, or a class if the clone is expanded.

>TRBD1|TRBJ2-7|once|TRBV6-5
TGTGCCAGCAGTTACCTGCCAGGGGGTAGCGACGAGCAGTACTTC
CASSYLPGGSDEQYF
>-|TRBJ1-1|-|TRBV27
TGTGCCAGCAGTCGGACTCCCCACACTGAAGCTTTCTTT
CASSRTPHTEAFF
>TRBD2|TRBJ2-7|-|TRBV9
TGTGCCAGCAGCGTAGACTGGCGGGGGGCCTACGAGCAGTACTTC
CASSVDWRGAYEQYF
>-|TRBJ2-1|-|TRBV7-6
TGTGCCAGCAGCCCGGGGCAGGGGGGATACAATGAGCAGTTCTTC
CASSPGQGGYNEQFF
>-|TRBJ1-2|-|TRBV4-2
TGTGCCAGCAGCCAAGATACCGAGGTGGATGGCTACACCTTC
CASSQDTEVDGYTF
>-|TRBJ2-7|-|TRBV30
TGTGCCTGGAATGGCAGACTGAACCCCTACGAGCAGTACTTC
CAWNGRLNPYEQYF
>-|TRBJ2-7|-|TRBV30
TGTGCCTGGAGTGTTGGCAGGGGCTATTCCTACGAGCAGTACTTC
CAWSVGRGYSYEQYF
>-|TRBJ2-5|-|TRBV7-3
TGTGCCAGCAGCAAGTTCCGGGACTCAACGAAAGAGACCCAGTACTTC
CASSKFRDSTKETQYF
>-|TRBJ2-1|-|TRBV5-1
TGCGCCAGCAGCTTGTTAGCTCTGGCACCGTCGTCGTACAATGAGCAGTTCTTC
CASSLLALAPSSYNEQFF
>TRBD1|TRBJ2-7|-|TRBV28
TGTGCCAGCAGTTTAGTTGGACAGGGGGCAAGGGAGCAGTACTTC
CASSLVGQGAREQYF
>TRBD1|TRBJ2-7|-|TRBV6-1
TGTGCCACCACCGGGACAGGACTATACGAGCAGTACTTC
CATTGTGLYEQYF
>-|TRBJ1-4|once|TRBV6-1
TGTGCCAGCAGTGACGGACGGGGAGTTGAAAAACTGTTTTTT
CASSDGRGVEKLFF
>TRBD1|TRBJ2-3|-|TRBV6-4
TGTGCCAGCAGTGACTCGACGGACAGGGCAGATACGCAGTATTTT
CASSDSTDRADTQYF
>-|TRBJ2-1|few|TRBV6-4
TGTGCCAGCAGTGACCGGGCGGGTACCAACAATGAGCAGTTCTTC
CASSDRAGTNNEQFF
>-|TRBJ1-4|-|TRBV30
TGTGCCTGGAGTGCACTGTCAGGAGGGCCTAATGAAAAACTGTTTTTT
CAWSALSGGPNEKLFF
>TRBD1|TRBJ1-2|-|TRBV10-3
TGTGCCATAACTGAGGACAGGCGCTGGGGCTACACCTTC
CAITEDRRWGYTF